Shown below are 24 T cell receptor beta chains from a single sample sequenced in a study of OX40 agonist ivuxolimab in advanced cancers. TCRdb keeps only in-frame clones here, not all; method: immunoSEQ multiplex PCR. The data show about 73,000 clones, approximately 83% seen once. The sample was CD4+ or CD8+ T cells sorted from blood, taken in a trial of the OX40 agonist ivuxolimab. The receptors come from an adult with an advanced solid tumor such as melanoma, head and neck, liver or kidney cancer.

The V call is TRBV7-6, the J call TRBJ1-1; D is unresolved. This CDR3 spans 13 amino acids. From germline, CDR1 is SGHVS and CDR2 FNYEAQ. Trimming took off 3 bases at V and 7 bases at J, with 12 bases between the two ends. The DNA for the CDR3 is TGTGCCAGCAGCTTGTCCCAAGATCTTGAAGCTTTCTTT. It yields the protein CASSLSQDLEAFF.

The gene calls are TRBV19 and TRBJ1-2, with 10 positions matching TRBD1. J gave up 0 bases and V 6 bases, and 7 bases lay outside the gene matches. Germline assignment: CDR1 LNHDA and CDR2 SQIVND (reference sequence). This CDR3 is built from 16 residues. CDR3: CASSEDRGEANYGYTF. The CDR3 DNA reads as TGTGCCAGTAGCGAGGACAGGGGGGAAGCTAACTATGGCTACACCTTC. Supplemented by reference TRBV19 and TRBJ1-2, the full variable domain reads DGGITQSPKYLFRKEGQNVTLSCEQNLNHDAMYWYRQDPGQGLRLIYYSQIVNDFQKGDIAEGYSVSREKKESFPLTVTSAQKNPTAFYLCASSEDRGEANYGYTFGSGTRLTVV.

The rearrangement links TRBV30 to TRBJ2-1; perhaps D is TRBD1 or TRBD2 (6 bases each). Germline assignment: CDR1 GTSNPN and CDR2 SVGIG (reference sequence). The V end was cut by 0 bases, the J end by 2 bases, with 8 bases between. The CDR3 length is 14 residues. DNA of the CDR3: TGTGCCTGGAGTGTAGGGGGGCCCTACAATGAGCAGTTCTTC. Translated, it gives CAWSVGGPYNEQFF.

The V call is TRBV11-2, the J call TRBJ2-3; 7 bases fit TRBD1. CDR3 size: 16 residues. The V gene end was trimmed by 5 bases and the J gene end by 0 bases; junction bases not matched to a gene: 8. Germline V gene sequence: CDR1 SGHAT, CDR2 FQNNGV. The CDR3 DNA is TGTGCCAGCAGCCCAGTCCGGGACAGTAGCACAGATACGCAGTATTTT. Translated: CASSPVRDSSTDTQYF. Using reference TRBV11-2 and TRBJ2-3 for the parts outside the CDR3, the full variable domain is EAGVAQSPRYKIIEKRQSVAFWCNPISGHATLYWYQQILGQGPKLLIQFQNNGVVDDSQLPKDRFSAERLKGVDSTLKIQPAKLEDSAVYLCASSPVRDSSTDTQYFGPGTRLTVL.

The chain uses TRBV5-1 and TRBJ1-5; D is unclear. The CDR3 totals 15 residues. The ends were cut back, 0 bases at V and 2 bases at J, with 9 bases in the middle. Germline V gene sequence: CDR1 SGHRS, CDR2 YFSETQ. The CDR3 DNA reads as TGCGCCAGCAGCTTGGACATCGGGGGCAATCAGCCCCAGCATTTT. It encodes CASSLDIGGNQPQHF.

A few counts support this clone. The V call is TRBV6-5, the J call TRBJ1-2; a weak D match, TRBD1 (6 bases). This CDR3 spans 14 amino acids. V dropped 6 bases and J dropped 4 bases, with 15 bases sitting between them. CDR1 and CDR2 (germline): MNHEY, SVGAGI. CDR3 residues: CASRSTTGSYGYTF. In DNA form, the CDR3 reads TGTGCCAGCAGAAGTACGACAGGTAGCTATGGCTACACCTTC.

This chain links TRBV4-1 with TRBJ1-2, with TRBD1 matching 9 bases. V shed 4 bases, J shed 0 bases, and the junction held 12 bases outside the gene matches. From germline, CDR1 is MGHRA and CDR2 YSYEKL. This CDR3 region has 18 residues. As DNA, the CDR3 is TGCGCCAGCAGCCCCCAGGACTTGGGACAGGGTCCTAACTATGGCTACACCTTC. Amino acids: CASSPQDLGQGPNYGYTF.

The chain uses TRBV7-2 and TRBJ1-6; D might be TRBD1 (6 bases). Trimming removed 5 bases at V and 6 bases at J, with 14 bases between. Germline CDR1 and CDR2: SGHTA and FQGNSA. The CDR3 extends over 15 amino acids. The CDR3 DNA reads TGTGCCAGCAGCCAACAGGGAACTTTTAATTCACCCCTCCACTTT. Translated: CASSQQGTFNSPLHF. Based on the CDR3 plus reference TRBV7-2 and TRBJ1-6, the full variable domain is GAGVSQSPSNKVTEKGKDVELRCDPISGHTALYWYRQSLGQGLEFLIYFQGNSAPDKSGLPSDRFSAERTGGSVSTLTIQRTQQEDSAVYLCASSQQGTFNSPLHFGNGTRLTVT.

The rearrangement joins TRBV18 to TRBJ2-5; no firm D call. V gave up 3 bases and J gave up 7 bases, with 15 bases separating them. The CDR3 sequence is 14 residues long. The V gene's germline CDR1 is KGHSH and CDR2 LQKENI. The CDR3 region is CASSPDLFVGTQYF. In DNA form, the CDR3 reads TGTGCCAGCTCACCGGACCTTTTTGTTGGGACCCAGTACTTC.

This rearrangement joins TRBV7-2 to TRBJ2-3, with TRBD2 matching over 12 bases. Unmatched junction bases numbered 6, after V lost 4 bases and J lost 1 base. Germline CDR1 reads SGHTA; CDR2 reads FQGNSA. This CDR3 contains 17 residues. DNA of the CDR3: TGTGCCAGCAGCTCCCGACTAGCGGGAGACCGCACAGATACGCAGTATTTT. Its translation: CASSSRLAGDRTDTQYF.

The chain carries TRBV2 and TRBJ2-7, with D tentatively TRBD1 (5 bases). CDR1 and CDR2 (germline): SNHLY, FYNNEI. This CDR3 is 14 amino acids long. V was clipped by 2 bases and J by 8 bases, with 16 bases between them. The CDR3 DNA reads as TGTGCCAGCAGTGAATGGCAGTATGGGGCCCAGCAGTACTTC. Amino acids: CASSEWQYGAQQYF. Variable domain in full (rest from reference TRBV2 and TRBJ2-7): EPEVTQTPSHQVTQMGQEVILRCVPISNHLYFYWYRQILGQKVEFLVSFYNNEISEKSEIFDDQFSVERPDGSNFTLKIRSTKLEDSAMYFCASSEWQYGAQQYFGPGTRLTVT.

This clone occurred a few times. This sequence joins TRBV9 and TRBJ2-5; the D is unclear. V gave up 4 bases and J gave up 1 base, with 11 bases separating them. The germline gives CDR1 SGDLS, CDR2 YYNGEE. This CDR3 contains 14 residues. CDR3 residues: CASSPSYAQETQYF. The CDR3 region has the DNA TGTGCCAGCAGCCCTTCCTACGCCCAAGAGACCCAGTACTTC.

The chain links TRBV5-1 to TRBJ2-2; 9 nucleotides match TRBD2. The CDR3 runs to 15 residues. Germline values: CDR1 SGHRS, CDR2 YFSETQ. Germline trimming cut 2 bases from V and 1 base from J; bases unmatched to any gene: 0. The CDR3 here is CASSLAGGNTGELFF. CDR3 sequence (DNA): TGCGCCAGCAGCTTAGCGGGGGGGAACACCGGGGAGCTGTTTTTT.

The chain carries TRBV5-1 and TRBJ2-1; perhaps TRBD1 as D (5 bases). Germline V gene data show CDR1 as SGHRS and CDR2 as YFSETQ. The V end was cut by 1 base, the J end by 10 bases, with 12 bases between. This CDR3 has 13 residues. This chain's CDR3 is CASSLNIRVEQFF. The CDR3 nucleotides read TGCGCCAGCAGCTTGAATATCAGGGTAGAGCAGTTCTTC.

This chain uses TRBV12-5 with TRBJ2-1, with D possibly matching TRBD2 (6 bases). CDR3 length: 13 amino acids. Germline loops: CDR1 LGHNT, CDR2 FRNRAP. CDR3 loop: CAAGAGSYNEQFF. DNA of the CDR3: TGTGCAGCGGGCGCGGGCTCCTACAATGAGCAGTTCTTC.

The rearrangement links TRBV5-4 to TRBJ1-1; D is unclear. Per the germline V gene, CDR1 is SGHNT and CDR2 is YYREEE (reference sequence). V gave up 4 bases and J gave up 1 base, with 5 bases separating them. The CDR3 runs 12 residues. CDR3 protein: CASSVKNTEAFF. As DNA, the CDR3 is TGTGCCAGCAGCGTCAAGAACACTGAAGCTTTCTTT.

This chain links TRBV2 with TRBJ2-5; D not certain. The CDR3 sequence is 14 residues long. The V and J ends lost 8 bases and 2 bases respectively, with 15 bases between them. Germline V gives CDR1 SNHLY, CDR2 FYNNEI. The CDR3 reads CASLGSQHQETQYF. DNA of the CDR3: TGTGCCAGCCTAGGCAGCCAACATCAAGAGACCCAGTACTTC.

This chain uses TRBV6-5 with TRBJ1-2; no clear D. There are 14 residues in the CDR3. Germline V CDR1 and CDR2: MNHEY, SVGAGI. V gave up 2 bases and J gave up 4 bases, with 11 bases separating them. CDR3 sequence (DNA): TGTGCCAGCAGTTACCGCTTCCTTTCCTATGGCTACACCTTC. Translating gives CASSYRFLSYGYTF.

V gene TRBV4-3 combines with J gene TRBJ2-1, with D unresolved. The length of the CDR3 is 14 residues. Germline CDR1 and CDR2: LGHNA and YSLEER. V shed 0 bases and J shed 7 bases, with 10 bases lying between them. CDR3 DNA sequence: TGCGCCAGCAGCCAAGACCAAAGCGTGAATGAGCAGTTCTTC. This gives the protein CASSQDQSVNEQFF.

The table lists this clone with a few counts. The rearrangement links TRBV7-3 to TRBJ2-3; D is unresolved. Germline V gene sequence: CDR1 SGHTA, CDR2 FQGTGA. V was shortened by 5 bases and J by 4 bases, with 10 bases between the two germline ends. The CDR3 loop spans 13 amino acids. CDR3 amino acids: CASSPPGADTQYF. The CDR3 coding sequence is TGTGCCAGCAGCCCTCCAGGAGCAGATACGCAGTATTTT.

The gene calls are TRBV5-1 and TRBJ2-1; 8 bases match TRBD2. This CDR3 contains 15 residues. The germline V gene encodes CDR1 SGHRS and CDR2 YFSETQ. Trimming at V came to 6 bases and at J to 6 bases, leaving 11 bases not matched to a gene. CDR3 coding DNA: TGCGCCAGCAATCAAGCGGGGGCGGCCATCAATGAGCAGTTCTTC. Its translation: CASNQAGAAINEQFF.

This rearrangement joins TRBV7-8 to TRBJ1-1; weak D call: TRBD1 (6 bases). Germline CDR1 is SGHVS and CDR2 is FQNEAQ. CDR3 length: 15 amino acids. V gave up 5 bases and J gave up 4 bases, with 17 bases separating them. CDR3 sequence reads: CASSHSLGGVTEAFF. CDR3 DNA sequence: TGTGCCAGCAGCCACTCACTGGGGGGCGTCACTGAAGCTTTCTTT.

The chain carries TRBV19 and TRBJ2-1; 9 bases are shared with TRBD2. The CDR3 is 15 residues long. The germline V gene has CDR1 LNHDA and CDR2 SQIVND (reference sequence). J lost 9 bases, V lost 6 bases, and 12 bases had no gene match. CDR3 bases: TGTGCCAGTAGACTAAGCGGGGGGCTTCTTCGTGAGCAGTTCTTC. Translating gives CASRLSGGLLREQFF.

This rearrangement joins TRBV6-1 to TRBJ1-6; 8 nucleotides align to TRBD1. The V segment lost 4 bases and the J segment 10 bases; nucleotides outside the gene matches: 6. Germline values: CDR1 MNHNS, CDR2 SASEGT. The length of the CDR3 is 14 residues. CDR3: CASSVTGEGSPLHF. The CDR3 DNA is TGTGCCAGCAGTGTGACAGGGGAAGGCTCACCCCTCCACTTT.